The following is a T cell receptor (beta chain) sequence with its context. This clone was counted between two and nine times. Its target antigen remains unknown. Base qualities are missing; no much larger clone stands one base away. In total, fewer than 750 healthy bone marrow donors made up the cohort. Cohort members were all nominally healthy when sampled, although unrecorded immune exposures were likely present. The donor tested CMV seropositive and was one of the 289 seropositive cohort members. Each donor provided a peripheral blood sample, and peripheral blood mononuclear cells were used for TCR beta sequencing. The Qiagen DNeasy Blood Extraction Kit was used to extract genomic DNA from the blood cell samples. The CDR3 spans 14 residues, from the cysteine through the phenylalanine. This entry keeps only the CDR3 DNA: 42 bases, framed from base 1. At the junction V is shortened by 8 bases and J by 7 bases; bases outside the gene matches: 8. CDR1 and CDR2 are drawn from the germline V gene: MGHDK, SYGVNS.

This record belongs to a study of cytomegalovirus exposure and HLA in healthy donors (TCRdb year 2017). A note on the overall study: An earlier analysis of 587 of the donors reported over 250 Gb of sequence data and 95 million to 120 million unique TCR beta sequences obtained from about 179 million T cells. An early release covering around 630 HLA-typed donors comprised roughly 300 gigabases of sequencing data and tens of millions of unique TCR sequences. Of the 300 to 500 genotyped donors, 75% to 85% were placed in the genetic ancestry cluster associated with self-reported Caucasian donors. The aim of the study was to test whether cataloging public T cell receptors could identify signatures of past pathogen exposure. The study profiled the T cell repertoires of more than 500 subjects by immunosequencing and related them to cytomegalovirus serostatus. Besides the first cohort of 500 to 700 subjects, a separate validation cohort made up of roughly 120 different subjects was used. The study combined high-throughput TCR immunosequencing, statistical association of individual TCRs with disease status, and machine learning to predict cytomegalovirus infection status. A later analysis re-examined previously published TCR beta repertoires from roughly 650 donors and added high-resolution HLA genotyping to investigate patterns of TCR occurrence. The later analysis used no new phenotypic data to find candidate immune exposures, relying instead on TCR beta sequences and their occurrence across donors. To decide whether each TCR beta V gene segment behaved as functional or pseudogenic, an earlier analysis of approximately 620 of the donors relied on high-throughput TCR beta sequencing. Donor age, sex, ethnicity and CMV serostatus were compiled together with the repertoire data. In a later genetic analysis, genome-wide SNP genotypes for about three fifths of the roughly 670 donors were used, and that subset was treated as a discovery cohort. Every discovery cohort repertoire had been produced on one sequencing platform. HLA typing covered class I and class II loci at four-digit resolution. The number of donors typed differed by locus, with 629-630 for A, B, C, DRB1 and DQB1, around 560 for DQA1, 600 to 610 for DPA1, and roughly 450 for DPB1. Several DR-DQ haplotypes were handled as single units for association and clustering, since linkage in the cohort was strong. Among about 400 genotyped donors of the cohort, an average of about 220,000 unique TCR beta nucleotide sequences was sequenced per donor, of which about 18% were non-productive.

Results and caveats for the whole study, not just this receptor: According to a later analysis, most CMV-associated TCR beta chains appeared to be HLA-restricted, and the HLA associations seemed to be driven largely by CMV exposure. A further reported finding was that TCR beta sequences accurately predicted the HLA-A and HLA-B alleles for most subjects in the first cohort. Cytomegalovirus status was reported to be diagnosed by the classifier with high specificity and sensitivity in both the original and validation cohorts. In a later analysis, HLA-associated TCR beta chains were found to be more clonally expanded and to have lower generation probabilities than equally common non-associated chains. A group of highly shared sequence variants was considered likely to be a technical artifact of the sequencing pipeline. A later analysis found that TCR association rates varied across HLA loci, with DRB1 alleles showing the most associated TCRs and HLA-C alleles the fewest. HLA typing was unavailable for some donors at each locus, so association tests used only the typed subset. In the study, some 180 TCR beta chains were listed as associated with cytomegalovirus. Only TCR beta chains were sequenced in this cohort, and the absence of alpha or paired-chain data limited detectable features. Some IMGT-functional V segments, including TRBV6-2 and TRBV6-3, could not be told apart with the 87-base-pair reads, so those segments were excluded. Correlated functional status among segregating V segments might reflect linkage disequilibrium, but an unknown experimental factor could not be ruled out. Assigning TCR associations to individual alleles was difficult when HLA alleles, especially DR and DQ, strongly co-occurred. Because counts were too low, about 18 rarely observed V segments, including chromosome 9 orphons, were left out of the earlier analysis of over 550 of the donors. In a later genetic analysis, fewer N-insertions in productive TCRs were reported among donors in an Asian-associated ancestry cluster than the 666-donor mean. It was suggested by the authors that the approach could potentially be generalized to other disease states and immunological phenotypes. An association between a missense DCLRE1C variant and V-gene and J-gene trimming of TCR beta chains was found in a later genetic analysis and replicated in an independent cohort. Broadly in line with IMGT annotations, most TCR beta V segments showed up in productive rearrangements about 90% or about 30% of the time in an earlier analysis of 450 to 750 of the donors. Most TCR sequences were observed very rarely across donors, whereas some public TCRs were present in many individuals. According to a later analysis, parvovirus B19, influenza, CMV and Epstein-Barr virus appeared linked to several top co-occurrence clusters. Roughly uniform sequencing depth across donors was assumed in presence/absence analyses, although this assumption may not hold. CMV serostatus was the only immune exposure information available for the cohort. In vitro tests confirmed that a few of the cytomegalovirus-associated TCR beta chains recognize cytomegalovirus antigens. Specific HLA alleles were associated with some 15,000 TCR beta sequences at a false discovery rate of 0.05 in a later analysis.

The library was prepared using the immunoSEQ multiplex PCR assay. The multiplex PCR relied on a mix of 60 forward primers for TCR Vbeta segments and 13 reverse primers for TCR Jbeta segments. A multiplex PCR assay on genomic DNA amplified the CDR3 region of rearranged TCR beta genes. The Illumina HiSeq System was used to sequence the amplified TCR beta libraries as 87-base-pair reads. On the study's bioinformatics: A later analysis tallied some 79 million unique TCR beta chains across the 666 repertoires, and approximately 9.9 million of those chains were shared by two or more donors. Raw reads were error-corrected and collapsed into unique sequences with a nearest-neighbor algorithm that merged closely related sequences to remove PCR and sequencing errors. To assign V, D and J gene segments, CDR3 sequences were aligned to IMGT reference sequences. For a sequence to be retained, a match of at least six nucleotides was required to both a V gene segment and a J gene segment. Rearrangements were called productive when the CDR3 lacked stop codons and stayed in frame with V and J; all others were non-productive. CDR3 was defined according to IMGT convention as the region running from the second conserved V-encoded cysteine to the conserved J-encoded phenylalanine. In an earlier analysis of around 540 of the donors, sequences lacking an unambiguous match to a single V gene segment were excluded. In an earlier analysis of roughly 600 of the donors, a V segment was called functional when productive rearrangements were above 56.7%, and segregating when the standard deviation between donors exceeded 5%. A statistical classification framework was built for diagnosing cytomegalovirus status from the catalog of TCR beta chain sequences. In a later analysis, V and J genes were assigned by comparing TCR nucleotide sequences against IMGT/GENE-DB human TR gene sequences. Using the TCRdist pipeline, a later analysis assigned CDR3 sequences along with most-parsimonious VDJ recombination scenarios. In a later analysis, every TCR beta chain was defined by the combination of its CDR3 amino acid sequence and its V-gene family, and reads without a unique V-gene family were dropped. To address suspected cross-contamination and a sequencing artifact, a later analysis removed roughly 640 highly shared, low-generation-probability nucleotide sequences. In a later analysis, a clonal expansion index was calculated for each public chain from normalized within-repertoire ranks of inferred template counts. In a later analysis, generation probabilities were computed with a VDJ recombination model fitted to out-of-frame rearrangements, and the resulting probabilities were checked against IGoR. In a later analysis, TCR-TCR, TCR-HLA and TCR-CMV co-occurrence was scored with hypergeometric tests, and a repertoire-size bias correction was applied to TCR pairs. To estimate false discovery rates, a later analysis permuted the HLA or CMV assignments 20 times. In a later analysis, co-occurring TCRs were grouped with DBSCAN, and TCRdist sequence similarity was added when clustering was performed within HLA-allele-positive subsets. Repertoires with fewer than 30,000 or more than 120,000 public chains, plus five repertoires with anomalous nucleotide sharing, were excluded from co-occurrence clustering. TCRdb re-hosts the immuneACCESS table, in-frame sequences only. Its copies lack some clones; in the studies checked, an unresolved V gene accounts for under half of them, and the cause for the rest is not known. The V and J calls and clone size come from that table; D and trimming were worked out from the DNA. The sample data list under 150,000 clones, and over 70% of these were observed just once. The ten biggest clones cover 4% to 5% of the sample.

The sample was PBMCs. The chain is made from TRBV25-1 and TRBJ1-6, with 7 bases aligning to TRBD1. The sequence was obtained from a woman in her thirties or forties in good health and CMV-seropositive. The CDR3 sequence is CASCSTGHNSPLHF. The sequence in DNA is TGTGCCAGCTGTTCGACAGGGCACAATTCACCCCTCCACTTT.